This T cell receptor beta chain was sequenced for a study of blood T cell repertoires in COVID-19. Across the study: COVID-19 samples collected from the United States, Italy and Spain covered acute and convalescent phases.

In the authors' methods: Reference gene primer amplification gave nucleated cell count estimates. TCRdb's copy holds only in-frame clones and misses some; the assay was immunoSEQ multiplex PCR. V and J calls and clone size are copied from that table; D and trimming were computed from the DNA. In the table there are 130,000 to 150,000 clones, under 85% of which are singletons. This CDR3 is built from 15 residues. From germline, CDR1 is MDHEN and CDR2 SYDVKM. The trim removed 1 base at V and 4 bases at J, leaving 1 base unmatched. The chain joins TRBV28 to TRBJ2-7; 13 bases fit TRBD2. The sequenced sample was peripheral blood. This clonotype originated in a man aged 45-60 years with active or convalescent COVID-19. This CDR3 reads CASSLSTSGRYEQYF. DNA of the CDR3: TGTGCCAGCAGTTTATCGACTAGCGGGAGGTACGAGCAGTACTTC.